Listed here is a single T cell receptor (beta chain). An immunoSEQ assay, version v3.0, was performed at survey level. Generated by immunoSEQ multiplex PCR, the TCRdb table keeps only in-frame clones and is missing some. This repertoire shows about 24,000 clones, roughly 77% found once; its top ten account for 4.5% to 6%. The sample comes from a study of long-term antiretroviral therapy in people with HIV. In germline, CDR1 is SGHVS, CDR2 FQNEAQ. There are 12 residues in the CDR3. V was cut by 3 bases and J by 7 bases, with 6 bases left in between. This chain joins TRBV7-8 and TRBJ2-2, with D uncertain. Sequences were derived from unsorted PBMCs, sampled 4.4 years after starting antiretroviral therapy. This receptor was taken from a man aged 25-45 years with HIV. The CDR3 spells CASSLWDGELFF. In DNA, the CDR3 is TGTGCCAGCAGCTTGTGGGACGGGGAGCTGTTTTTT.